The sequence of this T cell receptor beta chain was determined in a study of blood T cells in healthy people across ages. The CDR3 consists of 15 residues. With 7 bases removed from V and 1 base from J, the gap between germline ends came to 15 bases. Germline V gene lookup returns CDR1 MNHNS and CDR2 SASEGT. Primed by a sample-barcoded 5' primer and a J-beta primer mix, a second PCR proceeded for roughly 7 to 12 cycles. One entry per CDR3 protein, called by TCRdb with MiXCR from the 5' RACE reads. The table includes 650,000 to 800,000 distinct CDR3 sequences, approximately 44% detected once. The sample was blood. The receptor was isolated from a man aged 55 to 69 in good health. The chain couples TRBV6-1 to TRBJ2-3; TRBD2 is a possible D gene (6 bases). The CDR3 reads CASKAVSGRTDTQYF. The CDR3 coding sequence is TGTGCCAGCAAGGCAGTGAGCGGGCGCACAGATACGCAGTATTTT.